The present T cell receptor (beta chain) was sequenced within a study of blood T cell repertoires in COVID-19. The wider study: T cells, B-cell-depleted T cells, or PBMCs provided the cDNA or gDNA that served as material.

The method was immunoSEQ multiplex PCR; TCRdb's version includes in-frame clones alone and lacks a portion of them. The sample consists of about 22,000 clones, roughly 88% of them appearing once. Trimming took 2 bases from V and 10 from J, leaving 12 bases between them. From germline, CDR1 is MNHEY and CDR2 SVGAGI. The CDR3 is made up of 14 amino acids. The specimen sequenced was peripheral blood. This rearrangement joins TRBV6-5 to TRBJ1-6; the D is unclear. This clonotype was sampled from a man between 70 and 80 years old with acute or convalescent COVID-19. Here the CDR3 reads CASSYERLGSPLHF. The CDR3 DNA reads TGTGCCAGCAGTTACGAGAGGTTAGGATCACCCCTCCACTTT.